This T cell receptor (beta chain) was sequenced during a study of OX40 agonist ivuxolimab in advanced cancers. CDR1 is SGHNT and CDR2 is YENEEA in the germline V gene. The V gene lost 1 base and the J gene lost 5 bases, with 17 bases spanning the gap. This CDR3 is built from 17 residues. Data came from immunoSEQ multiplex PCR; TCRdb stores just in-frame clones and leaves some out. Here the sample spans about 66,000 clones, around 87% being singletons. The TCR comes from an adult with an advanced solid tumor such as melanoma, head and neck, liver or kidney cancer. Specimen: CD4+ or CD8+ T cells sorted from blood, collected in a trial of the OX40 agonist ivuxolimab. The chain links TRBV11-3 to TRBJ2-2, with D tentatively TRBD2 (6 bases). The CDR3 DNA sequence: TGTGCCAGCAGCTTAGTGTACGGGGGAGCTCGGACCGGGGAGCTGTTTTTT. Translating gives CASSLVYGGARTGELFF.